This T cell receptor beta chain originates from a study of post-analysis software for immune sequencing data. Broader study findings: The five TRBV segments detected at higher frequency in patients than in controls included TRBV5-6, TRBV5-1 and TRBV20-1.

Unique molecular identifiers featured in each of the TCR beta cDNA libraries. Between about 0.9 and 11 million T cells gave rise to around 500,000 cDNA molecules. TCRdb processed the PCR reads anew with MiXCR; each CDR3 protein has one entry. The data contain approximately 770,000 distinct CDR3 sequences, just over 45% of them singletons. This clonotype was seen only a few times. What it binds is not known. The V gene's germline CDR1 is ENHRY and CDR2 SYGVKD. Trimming stripped 6 bases from V and 5 bases from J, with 13 bases between. The CDR3 loop spans 14 amino acids. Sequences were obtained from blood. The chain has TRBV10-3 and TRBJ1-4; tentative D call: TRBD1 (5 bases). This TCR came from a girl aged 5-17 years with multiple sclerosis. CDR3: CAISERGRNEKLFF. DNA for the CDR3: TGTGCCATCAGCGAAAGGGGTAGAAATGAAAAACTGTTTTTT.